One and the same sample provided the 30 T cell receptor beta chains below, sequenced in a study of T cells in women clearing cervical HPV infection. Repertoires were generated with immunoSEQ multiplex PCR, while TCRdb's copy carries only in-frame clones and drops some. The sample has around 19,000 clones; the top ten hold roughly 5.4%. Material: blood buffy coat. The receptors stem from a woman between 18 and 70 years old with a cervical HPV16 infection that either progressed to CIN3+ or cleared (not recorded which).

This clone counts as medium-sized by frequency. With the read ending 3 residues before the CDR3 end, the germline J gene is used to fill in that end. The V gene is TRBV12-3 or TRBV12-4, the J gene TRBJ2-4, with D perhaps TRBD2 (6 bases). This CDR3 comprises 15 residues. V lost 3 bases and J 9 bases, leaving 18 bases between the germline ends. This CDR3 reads CASSLWGDNGVIQYF. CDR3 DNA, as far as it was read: TGTGCCAGCAGTTTGTGGGGGGATAATGGGGTCATT.

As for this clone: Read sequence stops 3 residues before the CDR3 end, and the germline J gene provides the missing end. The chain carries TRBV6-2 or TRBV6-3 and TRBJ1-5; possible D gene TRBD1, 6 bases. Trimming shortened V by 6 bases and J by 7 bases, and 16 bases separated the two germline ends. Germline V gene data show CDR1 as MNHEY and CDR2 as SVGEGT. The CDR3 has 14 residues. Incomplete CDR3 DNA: TGTGCCAGCAGAACGGGGGGCGCGGGGCAGCCC. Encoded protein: CASRTGGAGQP. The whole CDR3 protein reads CASRTGGAGQPQHF.

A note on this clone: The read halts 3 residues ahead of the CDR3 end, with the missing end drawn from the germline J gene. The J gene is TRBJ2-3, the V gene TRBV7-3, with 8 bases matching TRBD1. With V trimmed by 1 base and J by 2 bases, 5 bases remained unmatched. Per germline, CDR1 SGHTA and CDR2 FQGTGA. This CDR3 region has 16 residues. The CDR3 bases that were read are TGTGCCAGCAGCTTAAGGAGGACAGGGCCCACAGATACG. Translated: CASSLRRTGPTDT. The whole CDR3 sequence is CASSLRRTGPTDTQYF.

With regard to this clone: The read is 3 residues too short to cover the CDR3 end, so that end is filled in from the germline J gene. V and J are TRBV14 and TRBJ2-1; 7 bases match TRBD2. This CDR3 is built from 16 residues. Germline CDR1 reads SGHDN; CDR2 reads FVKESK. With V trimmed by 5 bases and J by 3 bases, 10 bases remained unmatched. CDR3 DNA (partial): TGTGCCAGCAGCACTTACCTGGGGGGGAACTACAATGAG. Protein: CASSTYLGGNYNE. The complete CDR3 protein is CASSTYLGGNYNEQFF. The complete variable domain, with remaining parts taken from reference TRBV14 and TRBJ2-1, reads EAGVTQFPSHSVIEKGQTVTLRCDPISGHDNLYWYRRVMGKEIKFLLHFVKESKQDESGMPNNRFLAERTGGTYSTLKVQPAELEDSGVYFCASSTYLGGNYNEQFFGPGTRLTVL.

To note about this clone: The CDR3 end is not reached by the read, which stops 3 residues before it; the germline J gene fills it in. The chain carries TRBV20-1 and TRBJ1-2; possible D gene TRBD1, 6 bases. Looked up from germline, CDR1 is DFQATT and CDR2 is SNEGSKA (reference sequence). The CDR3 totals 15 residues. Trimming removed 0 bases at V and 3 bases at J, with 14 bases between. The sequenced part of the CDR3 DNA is TGCAGTGCTAGAGATAGGGCGGGGGGCGACTATGGC. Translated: CSARDRAGGDYG. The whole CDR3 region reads CSARDRAGGDYGYTF.

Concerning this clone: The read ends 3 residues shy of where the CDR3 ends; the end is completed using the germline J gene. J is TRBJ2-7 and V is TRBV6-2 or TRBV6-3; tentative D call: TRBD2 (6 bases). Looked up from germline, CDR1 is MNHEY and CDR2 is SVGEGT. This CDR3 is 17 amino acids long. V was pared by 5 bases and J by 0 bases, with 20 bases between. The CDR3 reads CASSPGLLRDSSYEQYF. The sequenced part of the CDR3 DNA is TGTGCCAGCAGTCCCGGGCTGTTGCGGGATAGCTCCTACGAG.

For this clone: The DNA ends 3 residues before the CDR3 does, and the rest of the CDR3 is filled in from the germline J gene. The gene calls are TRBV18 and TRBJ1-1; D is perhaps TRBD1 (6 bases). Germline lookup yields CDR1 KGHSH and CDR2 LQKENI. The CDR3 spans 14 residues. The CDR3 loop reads CASSPDSSQNIAFF. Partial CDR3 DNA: TGTGCCAGCTCACCGGACAGCAGTCAAAACATT.

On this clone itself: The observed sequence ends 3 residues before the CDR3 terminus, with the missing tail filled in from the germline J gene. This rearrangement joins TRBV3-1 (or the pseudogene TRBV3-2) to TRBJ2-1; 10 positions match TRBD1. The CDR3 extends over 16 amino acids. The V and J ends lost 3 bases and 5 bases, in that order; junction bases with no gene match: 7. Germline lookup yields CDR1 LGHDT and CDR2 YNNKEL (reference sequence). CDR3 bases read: TGTGCCAGCAGCCAGTCCTGGACAGGGGGGAACAATGAG. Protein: CASSQSWTGGNNE. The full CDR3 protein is CASSQSWTGGNNEQFF.

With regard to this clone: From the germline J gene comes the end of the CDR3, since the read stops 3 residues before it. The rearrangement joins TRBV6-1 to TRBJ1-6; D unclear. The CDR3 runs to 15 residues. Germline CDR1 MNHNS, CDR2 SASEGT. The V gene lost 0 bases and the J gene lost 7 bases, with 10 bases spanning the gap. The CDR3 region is CASSEAPGKNSPLHF. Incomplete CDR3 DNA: TGTGCCAGCAGTGAAGCGCCAGGCAAGAATTCACCC.

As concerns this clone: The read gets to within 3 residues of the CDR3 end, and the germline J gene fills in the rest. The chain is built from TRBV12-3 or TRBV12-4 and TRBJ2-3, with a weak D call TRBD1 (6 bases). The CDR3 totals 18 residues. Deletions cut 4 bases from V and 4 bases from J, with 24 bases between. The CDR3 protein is CASSSARRGMSLADTQYF. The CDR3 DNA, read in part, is TGTGCCAGCAGTTCCGCTCGCAGGGGTATGAGTCTCGCAGATACG.

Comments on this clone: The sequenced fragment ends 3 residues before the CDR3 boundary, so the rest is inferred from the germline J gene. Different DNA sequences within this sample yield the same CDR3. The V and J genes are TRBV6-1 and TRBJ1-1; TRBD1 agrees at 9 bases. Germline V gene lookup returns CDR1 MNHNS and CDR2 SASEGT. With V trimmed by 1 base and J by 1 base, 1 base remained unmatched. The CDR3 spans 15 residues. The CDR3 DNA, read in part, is TGTGCCAGCAGTGAAGAGGGACAGGGGAACACTGAA. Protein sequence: CASSEEGQGNTE. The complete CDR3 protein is CASSEEGQGNTEAFF.

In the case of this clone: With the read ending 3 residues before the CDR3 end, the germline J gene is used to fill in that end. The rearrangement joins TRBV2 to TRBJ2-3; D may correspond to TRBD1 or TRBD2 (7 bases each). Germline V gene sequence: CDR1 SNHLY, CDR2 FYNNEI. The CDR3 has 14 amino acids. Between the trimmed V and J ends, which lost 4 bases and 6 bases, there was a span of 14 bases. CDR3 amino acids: CASSVTGEGDTQYF. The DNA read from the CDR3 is TGTGCCAGCAGTGTAACAGGGGAGGGGGATACG.

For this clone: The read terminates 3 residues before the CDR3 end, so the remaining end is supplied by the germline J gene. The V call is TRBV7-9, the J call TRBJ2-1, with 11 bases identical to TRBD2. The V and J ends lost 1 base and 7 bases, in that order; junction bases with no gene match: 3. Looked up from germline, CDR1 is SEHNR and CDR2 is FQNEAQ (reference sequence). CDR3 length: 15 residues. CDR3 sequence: CASSLVSSGGNEQFF. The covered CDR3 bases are TGTGCCAGCAGCTTAGTCTCTAGCGGGGGGAATGAG.

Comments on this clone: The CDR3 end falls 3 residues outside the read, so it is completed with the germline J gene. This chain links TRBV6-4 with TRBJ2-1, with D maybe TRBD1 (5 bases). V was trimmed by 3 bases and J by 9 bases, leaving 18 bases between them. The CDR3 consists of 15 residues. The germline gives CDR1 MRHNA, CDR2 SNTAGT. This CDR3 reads CASSEQAATSAEQFF. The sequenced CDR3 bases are TGTGCCAGCAGTGAACAGGCTGCGACAAGCGCTGAG.

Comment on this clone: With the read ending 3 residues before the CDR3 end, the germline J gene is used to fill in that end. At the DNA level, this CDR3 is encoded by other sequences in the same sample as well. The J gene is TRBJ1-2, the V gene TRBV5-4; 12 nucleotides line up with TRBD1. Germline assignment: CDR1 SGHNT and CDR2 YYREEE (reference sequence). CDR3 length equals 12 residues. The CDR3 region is CASPGTGGGYTF. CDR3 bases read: TGTGCCAGCCCCGGGACAGGGGGCGGT.

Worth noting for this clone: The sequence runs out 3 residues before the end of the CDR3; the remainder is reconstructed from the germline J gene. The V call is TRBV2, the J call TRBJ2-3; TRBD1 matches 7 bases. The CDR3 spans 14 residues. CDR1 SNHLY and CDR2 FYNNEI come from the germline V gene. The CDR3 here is CASRSDRAGVAQYF. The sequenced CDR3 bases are TGTGCCAGCAGATCTGACAGGGCTGGGGTGGCG.

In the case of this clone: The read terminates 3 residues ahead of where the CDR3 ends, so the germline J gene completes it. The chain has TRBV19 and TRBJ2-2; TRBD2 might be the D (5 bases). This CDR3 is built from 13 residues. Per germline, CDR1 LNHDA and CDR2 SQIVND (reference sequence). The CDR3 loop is CASSINPGGKLFF. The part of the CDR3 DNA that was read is TGTGCCAGTAGTATTAACCCAGGAGGAAAG. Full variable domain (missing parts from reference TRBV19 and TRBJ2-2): DGGITQSPKYLFRKEGQNVTLSCEQNLNHDAMYWYRQDPGQGLRLIYYSQIVNDFQKGDIAEGYSVSREKKESFPLTVTSAQKNPTAFYLCASSINPGGKLFFGEGSRLTVL.

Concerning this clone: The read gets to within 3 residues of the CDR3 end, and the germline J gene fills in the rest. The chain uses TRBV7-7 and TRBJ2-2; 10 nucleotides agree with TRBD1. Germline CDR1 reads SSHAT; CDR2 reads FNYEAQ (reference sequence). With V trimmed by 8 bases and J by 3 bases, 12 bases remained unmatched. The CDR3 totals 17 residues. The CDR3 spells CASPTHPDRGYTGELFF. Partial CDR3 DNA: TGTGCCAGCCCGACCCATCCGGACAGGGGGTACACCGGGGAG.

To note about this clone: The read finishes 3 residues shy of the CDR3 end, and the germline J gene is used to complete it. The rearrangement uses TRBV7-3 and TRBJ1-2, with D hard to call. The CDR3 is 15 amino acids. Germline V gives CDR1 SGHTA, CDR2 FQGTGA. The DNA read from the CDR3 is TGTGCCAGCAGCTCACTAGCGGGGAAATCAGATACC. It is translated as CASSSLAGKSDT. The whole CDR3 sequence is CASSSLAGKSDTYTF.

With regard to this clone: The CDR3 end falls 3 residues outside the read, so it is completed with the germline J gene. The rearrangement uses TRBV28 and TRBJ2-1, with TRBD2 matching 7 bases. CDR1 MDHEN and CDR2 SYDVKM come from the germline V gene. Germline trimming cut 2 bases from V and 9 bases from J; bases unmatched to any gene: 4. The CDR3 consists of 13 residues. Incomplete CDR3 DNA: TGTGCCAGCAGTTTAGGGACTATCTTTGAG. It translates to CASSLGTIFE. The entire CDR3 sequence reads CASSLGTIFEQFF.

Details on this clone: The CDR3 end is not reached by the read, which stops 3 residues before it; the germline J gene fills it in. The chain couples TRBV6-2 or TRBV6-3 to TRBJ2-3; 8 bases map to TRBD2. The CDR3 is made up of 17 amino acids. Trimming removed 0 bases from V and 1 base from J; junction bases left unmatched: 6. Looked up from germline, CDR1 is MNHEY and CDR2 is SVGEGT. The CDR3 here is CASSYSELSGGTDTQYF. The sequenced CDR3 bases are TGTGCCAGCAGTTACTCGGAACTTAGCGGGGGCACAGATACG.

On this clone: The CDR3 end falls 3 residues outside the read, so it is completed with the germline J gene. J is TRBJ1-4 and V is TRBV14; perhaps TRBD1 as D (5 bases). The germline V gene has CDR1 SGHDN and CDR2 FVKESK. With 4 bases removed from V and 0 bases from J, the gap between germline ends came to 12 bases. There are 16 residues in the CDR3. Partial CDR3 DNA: TGTGCCAGCAGCCGAGCCGACAGTTCAACTAATGAAAAA. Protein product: CASSRADSSTNEK. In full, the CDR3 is CASSRADSSTNEKLFF.

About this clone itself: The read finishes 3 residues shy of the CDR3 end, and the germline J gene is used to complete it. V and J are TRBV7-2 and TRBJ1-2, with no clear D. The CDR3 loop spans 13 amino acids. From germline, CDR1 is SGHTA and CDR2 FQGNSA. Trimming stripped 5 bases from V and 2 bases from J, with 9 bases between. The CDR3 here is CASSPVVNYGYTF. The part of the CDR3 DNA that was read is TGTGCCAGCAGCCCAGTCGTGAACTATGGC.

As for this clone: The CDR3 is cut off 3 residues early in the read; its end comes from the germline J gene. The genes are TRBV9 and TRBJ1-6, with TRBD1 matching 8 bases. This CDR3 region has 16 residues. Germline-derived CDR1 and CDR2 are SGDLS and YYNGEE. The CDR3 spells CASSVGGQAQLVPLHF. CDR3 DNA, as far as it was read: TGTGCCAGCAGCGTAGGGGGACAGGCCCAGTTAGTCCCC.

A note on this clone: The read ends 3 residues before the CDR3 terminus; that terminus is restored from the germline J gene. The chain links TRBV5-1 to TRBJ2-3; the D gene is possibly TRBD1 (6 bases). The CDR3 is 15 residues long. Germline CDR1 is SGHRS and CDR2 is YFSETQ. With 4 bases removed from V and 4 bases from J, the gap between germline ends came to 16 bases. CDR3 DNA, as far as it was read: TGCGCCAGCAGCCCGGCAGGGGCGGCCGCAGATACG. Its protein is CASSPAGAAADT. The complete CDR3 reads CASSPAGAAADTQYF.

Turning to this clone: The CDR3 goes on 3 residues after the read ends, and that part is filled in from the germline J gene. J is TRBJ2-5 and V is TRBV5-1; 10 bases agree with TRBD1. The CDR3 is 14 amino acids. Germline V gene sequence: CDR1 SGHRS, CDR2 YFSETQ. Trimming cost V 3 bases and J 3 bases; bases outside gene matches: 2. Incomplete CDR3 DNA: TGCGCCAGCAGCTCCGGACAGGGGGAAGAGACC. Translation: CASSSGQGEET. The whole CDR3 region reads CASSSGQGEETQYF.

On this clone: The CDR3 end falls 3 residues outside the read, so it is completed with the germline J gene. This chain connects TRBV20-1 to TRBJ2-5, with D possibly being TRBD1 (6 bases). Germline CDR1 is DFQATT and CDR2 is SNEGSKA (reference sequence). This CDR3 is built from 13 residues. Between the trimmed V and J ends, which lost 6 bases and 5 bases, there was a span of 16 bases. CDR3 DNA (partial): TGCAGTGCACCACAGGGTCCGGTGGAGACC. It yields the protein CSAPQGPVET. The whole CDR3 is CSAPQGPVETQYF.

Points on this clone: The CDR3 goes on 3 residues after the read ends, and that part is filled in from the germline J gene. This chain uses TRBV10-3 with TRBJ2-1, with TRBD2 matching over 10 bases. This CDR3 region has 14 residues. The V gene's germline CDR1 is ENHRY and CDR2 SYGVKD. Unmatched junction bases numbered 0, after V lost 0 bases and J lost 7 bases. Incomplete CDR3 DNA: TGTGCCATCAGTGAGTCGACTAGCGGGAATGAG. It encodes CAISESTSGNE. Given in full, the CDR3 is CAISESTSGNEQFF.

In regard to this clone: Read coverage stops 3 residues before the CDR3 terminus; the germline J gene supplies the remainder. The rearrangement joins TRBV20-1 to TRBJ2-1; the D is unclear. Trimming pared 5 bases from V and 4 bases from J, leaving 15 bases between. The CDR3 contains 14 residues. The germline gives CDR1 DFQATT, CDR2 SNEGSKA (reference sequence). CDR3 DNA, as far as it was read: TGCAGTGCTCAGACCCCTCAAGGGTACAATGAG. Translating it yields CSAQTPQGYNE. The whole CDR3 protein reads CSAQTPQGYNEQFF.

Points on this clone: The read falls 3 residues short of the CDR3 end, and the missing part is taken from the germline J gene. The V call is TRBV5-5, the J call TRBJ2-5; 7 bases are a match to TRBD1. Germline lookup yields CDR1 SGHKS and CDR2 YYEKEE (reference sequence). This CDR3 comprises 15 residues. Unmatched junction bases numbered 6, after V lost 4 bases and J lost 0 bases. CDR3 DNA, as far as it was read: TGTGCCAGCAGCCTCACAGGGGTGTACCAAGAGACC. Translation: CASSLTGVYQET. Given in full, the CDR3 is CASSLTGVYQETQYF.